This T cell receptor beta chain was recorded in a study of cytomegalovirus exposure and HLA in healthy donors. Germline-derived CDR1 and CDR2 are SEHNR and FQNEAQ (reference sequence). The CDR3 loop spans 15 amino acids. V gave up 5 bases and J gave up 3 bases; unmatched junction bases: 8. PCR amplification relied on 60 Vbeta primers (plus 13 Jbeta primers). Profiled with immunoSEQ multiplex PCR; TCRdb holds only in-frame clones, not every one. This table holds under 130,000 clones, about 13% found once. The chain uses TRBV7-9 and TRBJ1-2; TRBD1 matches 8 bases. The TCR sequence derives from a man in his forties in good health and CMV-seropositive. Sequencing was done on a sample of PBMCs. CDR3 DNA sequence: TGTGCCAGCAGCCCAGGGGGCGGCCCGGACTATGGCTACACCTTC. This translates into CASSPGGGPDYGYTF.